Listed here are 25 T cell receptor beta chains from one sample, sequenced in a study of vaccination effects on CD4 cells after COVID-19. Generated by immunoSEQ multiplex PCR, the TCRdb table keeps only in-frame clones and is missing some. Here the sample spans 50,000 or so clones, roughly three quarters being singletons. The antigens for these receptors are not known. Prior to sequencing, the ViraFEST assay stimulated PBMC with viral peptide pools, which expanded the antigen-specific CD4+ T cells. Scientists isolated CD4+ T cells after a roughly nine-day culture period ended. In the vaccine recipients, nucleocapsid antibodies were negative and there was no prior SARS-CoV-2 infection. The source was CD4+ T cells from PBMCs cultured with HCoV-OC43 spike peptides, collected before COVID-19 vaccination. Indicated subset: HCoV-OC43 spike overlapping peptide pool stimulation. These receptor sequences come from a human donor who received a COVID-19 vaccine.

This rearrangement joins TRBV6-2 or TRBV6-3 to TRBJ2-2; TRBD1 matches 9 bases. V was clipped by 5 bases and J by 3 bases; unmatched bases: 4. CDR1 is MNHEY and CDR2 is SVGEGT in the germline V gene. The CDR3 runs 15 residues. CDR3: CASSGDRVYTGELFF. CDR3 nucleotides: TGTGCCAGCAGTGGGGACAGGGTTTACACCGGGGAGCTGTTTTTT.

The V call is TRBV5-6, the J call TRBJ1-5, with unresolved D. V dropped 0 bases and J dropped 12 bases, with 13 bases sitting between them. The CDR3 is 13 amino acids. Germline CDR1 SGHDT, CDR2 YYEEEE. In DNA form, the CDR3 reads TGTGCCAGCAGCTTGGGACCGTCGTTGAGCCAGCATTTT. This sequence encodes CASSLGPSLSQHF. Full variable domain (outside the CDR3, taken from reference TRBV5-6 and TRBJ1-5): DAGVTQSPTHLIKTRGQQVTLRCSPKSGHDTVSWYQQALGQGPQFIFQYYEEEERQRGNFPDRFSGHQFPNYSSELNVNALLLGDSALYLCASSLGPSLSQHFGDGTRLSIL.

This clone was seen a handful of times. The genes are TRBV7-9 and TRBJ1-2; 7 positions agree with TRBD1. J was trimmed by 8 bases and V by 6 bases; bases with no gene match: 12. Germline CDR1 and CDR2: SEHNR and FQNEAQ (reference sequence). The length of the CDR3 is 14 residues. The CDR3 nucleotides read TGTGCCAGCAGGACCCAATACAGGGGAGGCGGCTACACCTTC. Its protein is CASRTQYRGGGYTF.

This clone was observed once. The genes are TRBV6-6 and TRBJ1-5; a possible D gene is TRBD1 (6 bases). The CDR3 totals 18 residues. Between the trimmed V and J ends, which lost 5 bases and 0 bases, there was a span of 20 bases. Germline lookup yields CDR1 MNHNY and CDR2 SVGAGI (reference sequence). The CDR3 sequence is CASSPIRGGAVSNQPQHF. The CDR3 DNA is TGTGCCAGCAGTCCCATAAGGGGGGGAGCAGTTAGCAATCAGCCCCAGCATTTT.

The chain employs TRBV5-1 and TRBJ1-2; D call uncertain. V was clipped by 0 bases and J by 4 bases, with 7 bases between them. This CDR3 is 13 amino acids long. CDR1 and CDR2 from the germline V gene are SGHRS and YFSETQ. This CDR3 is CASSLARTYGYTF. The CDR3 region has the DNA TGCGCCAGCAGCTTGGCCAGGACCTATGGCTACACCTTC.

The rearrangement joins TRBV24-1 to TRBJ1-4; no clear D. CDR3 size: 13 residues. V lost 5 bases, J lost 11 bases, and 14 bases lay in between. The V gene's germline CDR1 is KGHDR and CDR2 SFDVKD. CDR3 loop: CATSARPGGKLFF. As DNA, the CDR3 is TGTGCCACCAGTGCCCGTCCGGGAGGGAAACTGTTTTTT.

The chain links TRBV5-1 to TRBJ1-5; 7 nucleotides agree with TRBD1. Trimming took 0 bases from V and 11 from J; bases not matched to a gene: 5. The CDR3 sequence is 13 residues long. Looked up from germline, CDR1 is SGHRS and CDR2 is YFSETQ. In nucleotides, the CDR3 is TGCGCCAGCAGCTTGGGCGCAGGGGGGGCCCAGCATTTT. Translated: CASSLGAGGAQHF. Drawing the rest from reference TRBV5-1 and TRBJ1-5, the complete variable domain is KAGVTQTPRYLIKTRGQQVTLSCSPISGHRSVSWYQQTPGQGLQFLFEYFSETQRNKGNFPGRFSGRQFSNSRSEMNVSTLELGDSALYLCASSLGAGGAQHFGDGTRLSIL.

The chain is built from TRBV7-9 and TRBJ1-4, with 10 bases matching TRBD1. This CDR3 is built from 17 residues. The J segment lost 2 bases and the V segment lost 3 bases, leaving 6 bases of the junction unmatched. The V gene's germline CDR1 is SEHNR and CDR2 FQNEAQ (reference sequence). The CDR3 nucleotides are TGTGCCAGCAGCTTCGGGGACAGGGGATACACTAATGAAAAACTGTTTTTT. It yields the protein CASSFGDRGYTNEKLFF.

DNA for the CDR3: TGTGCCAGCAGCTCGAATACAGGGTTCGATGAAAAACTGTTTTTT. It encodes CASSSNTGFDEKLFF. The V and J genes are TRBV7-2 and TRBJ1-4, with D perhaps matching TRBD1 (6 bases). Trimming stripped 4 bases from V and 6 bases from J, with 15 bases between. The V gene's germline CDR1 is SGHTA and CDR2 FQGNSA. This CDR3 spans 15 amino acids.

The V gene is TRBV11-2, the J gene TRBJ2-3; either TRBD1 or TRBD2 may supply D (5 bases each). Germline V CDR1 and CDR2: SGHAT, FQNNGV. V gave up 3 bases and J gave up 2 bases, with 18 bases separating them. This CDR3 spans 17 amino acids. The CDR3 DNA is TGTGCCAGCAGCTTCGACCGGGGCGGGTCCTTCACAGATACGCAGTATTTT. Its translation is CASSFDRGGSFTDTQYF.

This clone has only one observation. The chain recombines TRBV27 with TRBJ1-4; no clear D. The CDR3 has 14 residues. The V and J ends lost 3 bases and 8 bases respectively, with 13 bases between them. CDR1 is MNHEY and CDR2 is SMNVEV in the germline V gene (reference sequence). Written as DNA, the CDR3 is TGTGCCAGCAGTTTTGGTCGTACTTCCGAAAAACTGTTTTTT. Amino acid sequence: CASSFGRTSEKLFF.

This sequence joins TRBV19 and TRBJ2-2, with D hard to call. Germline CDR1 and CDR2: LNHDA and SQIVND (reference sequence). V was trimmed by 4 bases and J by 3 bases, leaving 9 bases between them. The CDR3 has 14 residues. The CDR3 DNA reads TGTGCCAGTAGTAGATCGCGGTACACCGGGGAGCTGTTTTTT. It encodes CASSRSRYTGELFF.

The gene calls are TRBV6-1 and TRBJ2-7; TRBD1 aligns across 11 bases. J was trimmed by 6 bases and V by 5 bases; bases with no gene match: 6. The germline CDR1 and CDR2 sequences are MNHNS and SASEGT. CDR3 size: 14 residues. As DNA, the CDR3 is TGTGCCAGCAGTACCGGACAGGGGGCCATCGAGCAGTACGTC. Its translation is CASSTGQGAIEQYV.

This sequence joins TRBV7-6 and TRBJ1-2; a possible D gene is TRBD1 (5 bases). The CDR3 length is 16 residues. Trimming left V 0 bases short and J 4 bases short, with 15 bases between. CDR1 and CDR2 from the germline V gene are SGHVS and FNYEAQ. CDR3 DNA: TGTGCCAGCAGCTTAGCGGGGGGTCAAGGCCCCTATGGCTACACCTTC. Amino acids: CASSLAGGQGPYGYTF.

The J gene is TRBJ2-2, the V gene TRBV9; 14 positions agree with TRBD2. The trim removed 4 bases at V and 3 bases at J, leaving 5 bases unmatched. CDR1 and CDR2 (germline): SGDLS, YYNGEE. The CDR3 runs to 17 residues. CDR3 coding DNA: TGTGCCAGCAGCAAAAGACTAGCGGGGGGGGACACCGGGGAGCTGTTTTTT. This gives the protein CASSKRLAGGDTGELFF.

The genes are TRBV4-1 and TRBJ1-4, with TRBD1 identical over 7 bases. This CDR3 contains 17 residues. In germline, CDR1 is MGHRA, CDR2 YSYEKL. After removal of 0 bases from V and 5 bases from J, the junction contained 9 bases not matched to a gene. The CDR3 bases are TGCGCCAGCAGCCAAGATCTCAGGGGGGGATGGAATGAAAAACTGTTTTTT. It translates to CASSQDLRGGWNEKLFF.

The rearrangement links TRBV5-4 to TRBJ1-1; D might be TRBD1 (6 bases). Germline V gives CDR1 SGHNT, CDR2 YYREEE (reference sequence). Trimming pared 3 bases from V and 1 base from J, leaving 16 bases between. The CDR3 runs to 16 residues. In nucleotides, the CDR3 is TGTGCCAGCAGCTGGGGGCAGGGAGGATCGAACACTGAAGCTTTCTTT. Protein product: CASSWGQGGSNTEAFF.

In its sample, this clone was seen once. This rearrangement joins TRBV7-2 to TRBJ1-2, with D maybe TRBD1 (6 bases). The CDR3 has 14 residues. Germline V CDR1 and CDR2: SGHTA, FQGNSA. The V end lost 4 bases, the J end lost 6 bases, and 15 bases lay between the germline ends. The CDR3 loop is CASSSPGVLHGYTF. The DNA for the CDR3 is TGTGCCAGCAGCTCACCAGGGGTTCTCCATGGCTACACCTTC.

This clone was seen only a few times. The chain couples TRBV27 to TRBJ1-2; D may be TRBD1 (5 bases). V lost 7 bases and J 8 bases, leaving 14 bases between the germline ends. Germline CDR1 MNHEY, CDR2 SMNVEV (reference sequence). There are 12 residues in the CDR3. The CDR3 DNA is TGTGCCAGCACCTCGTGGGGGATGGGCTACACCTTC. It encodes CASTSWGMGYTF.

The chain couples TRBV9 to TRBJ1-1; D may be TRBD1 (6 bases). The CDR3 length is 15 residues. V was clipped by 2 bases and J by 4 bases, with 15 bases between them. Germline CDR1 and CDR2: SGDLS and YYNGEE. Here the CDR3 DNA reads TGTGCCAGCAGCGTTATGAGCCAGGGGCCCACTGAAGCTTTCTTT. Protein: CASSVMSQGPTEAFF.

The chain recombines TRBV5-6 with TRBJ1-2, with D hard to call. Trimming removed 0 bases at V and 3 bases at J, with 21 bases between. CDR3 length: 18 residues. CDR1 and CDR2 from the germline V gene are SGHDT and YYEEEE. CDR3 amino acids: CASSLERKATPSYYGYTF. The CDR3 DNA reads TGTGCCAGCAGCTTGGAGAGAAAGGCCACCCCCTCTTACTATGGCTACACCTTC.

This chain connects TRBV5-6 to TRBJ2-1, with 8 nucleotides matching TRBD2. Trimming removed 1 base from V and 9 bases from J; junction bases left unmatched: 6. The CDR3 is made up of 14 amino acids. Germline V gene sequence: CDR1 SGHDT, CDR2 YYEEEE. For the CDR3, the DNA is TGTGCCAGCAGCTTGCCCGGACTAGCAATTGAGCAGTTCTTC. Translation: CASSLPGLAIEQFF.

This clone was detected only a few times. The rearrangement joins TRBV18 to TRBJ1-6; 8 bases match TRBD1. The junction had 3 bases not matched to a gene; V was cut back by 3 bases and J by 8 bases. The V gene's germline CDR1 is KGHSH and CDR2 LQKENI. The CDR3 totals 14 residues. The DNA of the CDR3 is TGTGCCAGCTCACCCGGACAGGGTTATTCACCCCTCCACTTT. This sequence encodes CASSPGQGYSPLHF. The full variable domain, in which reference TRBV18 and TRBJ1-6 provide the parts outside the CDR3, is NAGVMQNPRHLVRRRGQEARLRCSPMKGHSHVYWYRQLPEEGLKFMVYLQKENIIDESGMPKERFSAEFPKEGPSILRIQQVVRGDSAAYFCASSPGQGYSPLHFGNGTRLTVT.

The V gene is TRBV19, the J gene TRBJ2-2; D may be TRBD1 (5 bases). CDR3 size: 16 residues. Trimming removed 5 bases at V and 0 bases at J, with 13 bases between. Germline V lookup: CDR1 LNHDA, CDR2 SQIVND (reference sequence). The DNA for the CDR3 is TGTGCCAGTAGTTCGGAGACAGCCTCGAACACCGGGGAGCTGTTTTTT. Encoded protein: CASSSETASNTGELFF.

The chain uses TRBV5-1 and TRBJ1-2; possibly TRBD1 for D (6 bases). The CDR3 consists of 16 residues. Germline values: CDR1 SGHRS, CDR2 YFSETQ. The ends were cut back, 0 bases at V and 8 bases at J, with 20 bases in the middle. The CDR3 region is CASSLGTSTGLWGYTF. CDR3 nucleotides: TGCGCCAGCAGCTTGGGGACGTCAACAGGGTTATGGGGCTACACCTTC.